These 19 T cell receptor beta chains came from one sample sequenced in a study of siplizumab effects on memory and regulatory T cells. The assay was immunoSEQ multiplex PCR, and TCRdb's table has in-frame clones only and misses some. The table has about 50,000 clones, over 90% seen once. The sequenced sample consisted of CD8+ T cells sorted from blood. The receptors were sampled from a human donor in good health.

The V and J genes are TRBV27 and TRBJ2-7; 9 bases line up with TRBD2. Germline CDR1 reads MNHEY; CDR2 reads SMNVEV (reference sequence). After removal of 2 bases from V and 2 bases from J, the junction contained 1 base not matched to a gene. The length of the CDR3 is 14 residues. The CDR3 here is CASSLAGGPYEQYF. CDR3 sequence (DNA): TGTGCCAGCAGTTTAGCGGGAGGGCCCTACGAGCAGTACTTC.

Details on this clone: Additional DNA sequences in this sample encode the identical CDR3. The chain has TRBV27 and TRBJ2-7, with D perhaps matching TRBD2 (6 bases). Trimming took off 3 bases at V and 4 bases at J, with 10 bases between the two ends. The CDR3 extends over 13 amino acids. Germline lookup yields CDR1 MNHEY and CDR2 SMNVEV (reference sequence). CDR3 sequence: CASSFGGLYEQYF. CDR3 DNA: TGTGCCAGCAGTTTCGGGGGACTTTACGAGCAGTACTTC.

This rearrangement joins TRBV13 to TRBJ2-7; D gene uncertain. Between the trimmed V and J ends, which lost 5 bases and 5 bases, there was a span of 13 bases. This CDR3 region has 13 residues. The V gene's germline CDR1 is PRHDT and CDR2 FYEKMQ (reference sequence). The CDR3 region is CASSPRWADEQYF. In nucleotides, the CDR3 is TGTGCCAGCAGCCCGAGATGGGCGGACGAGCAGTACTTC. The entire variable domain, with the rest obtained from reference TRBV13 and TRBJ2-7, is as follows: AAGVIQSPRHLIKEKRETATLKCYPIPRHDTVYWYQQGPGQDPQFLISFYEKMQSDKGSIPDRFSAQQFSDYHSELNMSSLELGDSALYFCASSPRWADEQYFGPGTRLTVT.

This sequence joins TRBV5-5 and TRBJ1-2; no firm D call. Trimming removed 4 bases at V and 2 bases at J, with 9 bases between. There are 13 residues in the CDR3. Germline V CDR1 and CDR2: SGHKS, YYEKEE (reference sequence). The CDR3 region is CASSPHLNYGYTF. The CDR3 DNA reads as TGTGCCAGCAGCCCCCACTTGAACTATGGCTACACCTTC.

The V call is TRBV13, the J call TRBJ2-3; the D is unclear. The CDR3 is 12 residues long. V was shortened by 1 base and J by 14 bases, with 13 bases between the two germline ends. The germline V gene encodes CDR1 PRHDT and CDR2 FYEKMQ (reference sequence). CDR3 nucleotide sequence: TGTGCCAGCAGCTTAGTCTTGACGGGCCCGTATTTT. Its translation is CASSLVLTGPYF.

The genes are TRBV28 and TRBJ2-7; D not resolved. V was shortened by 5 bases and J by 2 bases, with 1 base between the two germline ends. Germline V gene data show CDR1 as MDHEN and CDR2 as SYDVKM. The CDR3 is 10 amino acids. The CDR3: CASSAYEQYF. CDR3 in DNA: TGTGCCAGCAGTGCCTACGAGCAGTACTTC. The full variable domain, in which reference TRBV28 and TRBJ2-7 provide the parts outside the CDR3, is DVKVTQSSRYLVKRTGEKVFLECVQDMDHENMFWYRQDPGLGLRLIYFSYDVKMKEKGDIPEGYSVSREKKERFSLILESASTNQTSMYLCASSAYEQYFGPGTRLTVT.

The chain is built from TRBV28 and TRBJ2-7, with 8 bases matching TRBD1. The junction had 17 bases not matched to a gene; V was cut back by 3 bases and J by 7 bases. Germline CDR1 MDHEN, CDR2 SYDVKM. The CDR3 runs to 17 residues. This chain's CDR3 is CASSFAVGGQGTVEQYF. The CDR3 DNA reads TGTGCCAGCAGTTTTGCCGTTGGAGGACAGGGAACGGTGGAGCAGTACTTC.

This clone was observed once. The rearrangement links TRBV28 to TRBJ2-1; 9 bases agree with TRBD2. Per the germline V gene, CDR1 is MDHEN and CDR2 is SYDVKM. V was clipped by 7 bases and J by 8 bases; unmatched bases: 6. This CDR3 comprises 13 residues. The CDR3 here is CASIGREGHEQFF. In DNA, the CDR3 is TGTGCCAGCATTGGGCGGGAGGGCCATGAGCAGTTCTTC.

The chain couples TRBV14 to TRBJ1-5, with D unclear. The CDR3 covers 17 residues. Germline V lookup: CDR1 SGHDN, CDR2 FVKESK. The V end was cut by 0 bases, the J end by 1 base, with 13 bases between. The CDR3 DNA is TGTGCCAGCAGCCAAGAACGGGAACAGACCAGCAATCAGCCCCAGCATTTT. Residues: CASSQEREQTSNQPQHF.

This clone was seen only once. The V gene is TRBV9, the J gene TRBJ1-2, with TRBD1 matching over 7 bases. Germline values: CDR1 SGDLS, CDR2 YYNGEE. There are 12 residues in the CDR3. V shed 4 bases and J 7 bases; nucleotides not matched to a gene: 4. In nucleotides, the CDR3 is TGTGCCAGCAGCACGAACAGGGGTGGCTACACCTTC. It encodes CASSTNRGGYTF.

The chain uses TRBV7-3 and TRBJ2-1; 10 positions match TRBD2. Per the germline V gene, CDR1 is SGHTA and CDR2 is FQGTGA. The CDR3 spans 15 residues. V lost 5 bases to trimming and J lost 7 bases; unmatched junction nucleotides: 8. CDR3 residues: CASSPDPTSGNEQFF. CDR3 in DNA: TGTGCCAGCAGCCCCGACCCGACTAGCGGGAATGAGCAGTTCTTC. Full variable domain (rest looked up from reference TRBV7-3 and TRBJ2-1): GAGVSQTPSNKVTEKGKYVELRCDPISGHTALYWYRQSLGQGPEFLIYFQGTGAADDSGLPNDRFFAVRPEGSVSTLKIQRTERGDSAVYLCASSPDPTSGNEQFFGPGTRLTVL.

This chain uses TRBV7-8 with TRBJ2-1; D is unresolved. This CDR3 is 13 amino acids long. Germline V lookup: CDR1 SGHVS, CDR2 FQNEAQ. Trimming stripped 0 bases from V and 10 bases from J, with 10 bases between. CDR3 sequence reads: CASSLAGLLEQFF. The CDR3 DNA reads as TGTGCCAGCAGCTTAGCGGGCCTACTAGAGCAGTTCTTC.

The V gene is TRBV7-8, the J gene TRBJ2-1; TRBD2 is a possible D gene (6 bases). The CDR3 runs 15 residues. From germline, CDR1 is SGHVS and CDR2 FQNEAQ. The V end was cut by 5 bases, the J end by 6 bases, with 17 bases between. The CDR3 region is CASSKGLPKGNEQFF. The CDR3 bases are TGTGCCAGCAGCAAGGGACTCCCCAAGGGCAATGAGCAGTTCTTC.

This chain's CDR3 is CASSLHGMDEAFF. The CDR3 coding sequence is TGTGCCAGCAGTCTACACGGGATGGACGAAGCTTTCTTT. The chain joins TRBV27 to TRBJ1-1; D gene unclear. Germline loops: CDR1 MNHEY, CDR2 SMNVEV (reference sequence). V lost 5 bases to trimming and J lost 8 bases, with 15 bases between them. The CDR3 is 13 residues long.

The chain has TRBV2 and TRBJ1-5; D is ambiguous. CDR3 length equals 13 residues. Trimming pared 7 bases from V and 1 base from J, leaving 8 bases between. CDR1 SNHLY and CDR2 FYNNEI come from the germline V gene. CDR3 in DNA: TGTGCCAGCAAGGAGAGGAGCAATCAGCCCCAGCATTTT. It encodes CASKERSNQPQHF.

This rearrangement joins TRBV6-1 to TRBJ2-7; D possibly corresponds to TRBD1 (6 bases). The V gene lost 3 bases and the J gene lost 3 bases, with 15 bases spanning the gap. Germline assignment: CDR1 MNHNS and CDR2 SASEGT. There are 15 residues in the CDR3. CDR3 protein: CASSDRRLGGYEQYF. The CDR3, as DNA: TGTGCCAGCAGTGATAGGAGGTTAGGGGGCTACGAGCAGTACTTC.

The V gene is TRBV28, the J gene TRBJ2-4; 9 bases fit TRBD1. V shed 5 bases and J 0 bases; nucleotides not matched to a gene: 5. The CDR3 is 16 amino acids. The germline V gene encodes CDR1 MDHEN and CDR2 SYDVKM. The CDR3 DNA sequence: TGTGCCAGCAGTCCCTACAGGGGGCTAGCCAAAAACATTCAGTACTTC. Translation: CASSPYRGLAKNIQYF.

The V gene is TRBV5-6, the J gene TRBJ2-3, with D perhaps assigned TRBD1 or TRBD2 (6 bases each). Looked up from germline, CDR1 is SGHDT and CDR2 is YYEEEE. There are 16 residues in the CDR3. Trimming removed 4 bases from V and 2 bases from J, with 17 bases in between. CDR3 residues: CASSAAPRGVTDTQYF. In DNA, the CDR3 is TGTGCCAGCAGCGCGGCCCCGAGGGGGGTCACAGATACGCAGTATTTT. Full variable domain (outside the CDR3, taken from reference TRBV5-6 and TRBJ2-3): DAGVTQSPTHLIKTRGQQVTLRCSPKSGHDTVSWYQQALGQGPQFIFQYYEEEERQRGNFPDRFSGHQFPNYSSELNVNALLLGDSALYLCASSAAPRGVTDTQYFGPGTRLTVL.

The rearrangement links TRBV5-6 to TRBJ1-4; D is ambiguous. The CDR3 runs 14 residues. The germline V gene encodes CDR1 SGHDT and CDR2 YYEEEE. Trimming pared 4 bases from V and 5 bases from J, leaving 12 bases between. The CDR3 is CASSQQLPNEKLFF. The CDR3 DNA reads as TGTGCCAGCAGCCAACAGCTCCCAAATGAAAAACTGTTTTTT.